Sequencing of this TCR beta chain was carried out in a study of blood T cell repertoires in COVID-19 (dated by TCRdb to the early 2020s). For the wider study: The collaborator samples originated in the United States, Italy and Spain and spanned the acute and convalescent phases of COVID-19. The prospective study material was composed of cDNA or gDNA derived from T cells, B-cell-depleted T cells, or PBMCs. Deeply sampled blood TCRbeta repertoires from subjects exposed to, actively infected with, or recovered from COVID-19 were included in the dataset. The repertoires were released in a freely available public database meant as a resource for research on the immune response to SARS-CoV-2. The samples were drawn from the first 160 participants of the ongoing ImmuneRACE study and from some 1,300 subjects provided by 6 global collaborators. Nearly every sample came with metadata listing a de-identified subject ID, COVID-19 status, age in years and sex. HLA class I and class II types, where available, came from metadata supplied by the sample provider rather than from assay-based typing.

In the case of this clone: What this receptor recognizes is not known. No much larger clone exists at a distance of one base, and base qualities are not known.

What the research found in general, with its limitations: How much clinical and demographic metadata was included differed by source and by participant, and the metadata was provided uncurated.

TCRbeta CDR3 regions were amplified from genomic DNA by means of the immunoSEQ Assay, a bias-controlled multiplex PCR. In the paper's pipeline: Within the assay, amplification of reference gene primers was used to estimate how many nucleated cells each sample contained. To quantify the absolute abundance of each unique TCRbeta CDR3 rearrangement, sequence reads were collapsed and filtered. For each sample, productive Simpson clonality was calculated by taking the square root of Simpson's diversity index across productive rearrangements. TCRdb took over this immuneACCESS table, retaining in-frame rearrangements with V and J assigned. Such tables are incomplete; in checked studies, under half of the missing clones stem from an unresolved V gene, and the remainder is unexplained. V and J calls plus clone size are reproduced from that table; the DNA served to infer D and trimming. This sample comprises approximately 12,000 clones, roughly 82% of them detected only once. 3% to 4.5% of the sample lies in the top ten.

In the germline V gene, CDR1 corresponds to KGHSH and CDR2 to LQKENI. Its CDR3 holds 15 amino acids, cysteine through phenylalanine. Here the CDR3 DNA is all that survives: 45 bases in frame from base 1. Germline trimming: 5 bases from V, 4 bases from J; junction bases outside gene matches: 4. Each collaborating institution followed its own protocols to collect whole blood in K2EDTA tubes. Collaborator samples were shipped for TCRbeta analysis as frozen whole blood, isolated PBMCs, or DNA extracted from either sample type. This receptor was identified in a woman aged 60 to 75 with acute or convalescent COVID-19. This receptor chain uses TRBV18 and TRBJ2-2, and 10 junctional nucleotides match TRBD1. The sample comprised peripheral blood. The DNA reads TGTGCCAGCTCAGCCGGGACAGGGGCCACCGGGGAGCTGTTTTTT. Its product reads: CASSAGTGATGELFF.